These 28 T cell receptor beta chains were sequenced from one sample in a study of regulatory T cells in long-lasting Graves disease (dated by TCRdb to the early 2020s). What the time point label conveys for this sample: newly diagnosed GD, antithyroid drugs for less than 3 months. For both TCR sequencing and RNA sequencing, RNA was extracted from PBMCs in TRIzol. Library preparation used multiplex PCR. Sequencing took place on an Illumina HiSeq 4000. TCR beta libraries were built with iRepertoire HTBI primers and Arm-PCR amplification of CDR3 regions. TCRdb reanalyzed the raw reads on its own, using fastp at Q25 for trimming and MiXCR for clone calling, and kept in-frame beta chains. Rows are combined by CDR3 protein, so each entry shows the most common genes and DNA. The table for this sample lists fewer than 500,000 distinct CDR3 sequences; 15% to 20% of them were counted only once. 9% to 15% of the sample goes to the ten largest clones.

This sample was also put to use in a study of T cells in Graves' hyperthyroidism and ophthalmopathy.

Sequences were derived from peripheral blood mononuclear cells (PBMCs), sampled at new diagnosis, from a patient treated with antithyroid drugs. The receptors here all came from a man between 35 and 55 years old with Graves disease. Donor details come from another sample of the same person, matched by shared clones.

As for this clonotype: This may stem from a read error, because a much larger clone lies one nucleotide away. The J gene is TRBJ2-7, the V gene TRBV6-5; TRBD1 matches at 8 bases. Germline CDR1 is MNHEY and CDR2 is SVGAGI. The length of the CDR3 is 14 residues. The CDR3 here is CASRSDRATYERYF. The CDR3, as DNA: TGTGCCAGCCGTTCGGACAGGGCAACCTACGAGCGGTACTTC.

This clonotype was counted at least ten times. The chain employs TRBV28 and TRBJ2-5, with D hard to call. The CDR3 extends over 13 amino acids. The V end was cut by 5 bases, the J end by 3 bases, with 10 bases between. Germline lookup yields CDR1 MDHEN and CDR2 SYDVKM. CDR3 DNA sequence: TGTGCCAGCAGTCCAGTCCGGGAAGAGACCCAGTACTTC. Its protein is CASSPVREETQYF.

This clonotype was seen ten or more times. This chain connects TRBV28 to TRBJ2-3; D uncertain. CDR3 size: 13 residues. The ends were cut back, 5 bases at V and 0 bases at J, with 6 bases in the middle. Germline CDR1 is MDHEN and CDR2 is SYDVKM. CDR3 coding DNA: TGTGCCAGCAGTAAACAAAGCACAGATACGCAGTATTTT. This translates into CASSKQSTDTQYF.

The J gene is TRBJ1-1, the V gene TRBV2; D perhaps matches TRBD1 (6 bases). Germline CDR1 reads SNHLY; CDR2 reads FYNNEI. The germline V and J ends were trimmed by 7 bases and 0 bases, with 18 bases remaining between them. The CDR3 has 16 residues. In DNA form, the CDR3 reads TGTGCCAGCACCCGGTCCGGACAGCCCATGAACACTGAAGCTTTCTTT. Amino acid sequence: CASTRSGQPMNTEAFF. The entire variable domain, with the rest obtained from reference TRBV2 and TRBJ1-1, is as follows: EPEVTQTPSHQVTQMGQEVILRCVPISNHLYFYWYRQILGQKVEFLVSFYNNEISEKSEIFDDQFSVERPDGSNFTLKIRSTKLEDSAMYFCASTRSGQPMNTEAFFGQGTRLTVV.

The rearrangement joins TRBV6-2 or TRBV6-3 to TRBJ2-2; 11 bases agree with TRBD2. V trimming: 0 bases; J trimming: 1 base; junction bases outside the gene matches: 4. The CDR3 is made up of 18 amino acids. Germline V gives CDR1 MNHEY, CDR2 SVGEGT. CDR3 in amino acids: CASSYSTGLAGNTGELFF. The DNA for the CDR3 is TGTGCCAGCAGTTACTCGACCGGACTAGCGGGGAACACCGGGGAGCTGTTTTTT.

In this sample, this clonotype turned up many times. The chain employs TRBV6-1 and TRBJ2-7, with D perhaps TRBD1 (5 bases). The CDR3 loop spans 13 amino acids. V gave up 5 bases and J gave up 4 bases, with 12 bases separating them. Germline lookup yields CDR1 MNHNS and CDR2 SASEGT. Here the CDR3 reads CASSPYTGYEQYF. DNA for the CDR3: TGTGCCAGCAGTCCATACACAGGTTACGAGCAGTACTTC.

Ten or more counts support this clonotype. The chain links TRBV20-1 to TRBJ1-1; D is possibly TRBD1 (6 bases). Looked up from germline, CDR1 is DFQATT and CDR2 is SNEGSKA (reference sequence). This CDR3 is 16 amino acids long. The CDR3 reads CSGARTGLGIYTEAFF. The DNA of the CDR3 is TGCAGCGGAGCTCGTACAGGGCTCGGAATATACACTGAAGCTTTCTTT.

Ten or more counts support this clonotype. This chain links TRBV2 with TRBJ1-1; D is uncertain. Deletions cut 1 base from V and 4 bases from J, with 10 bases between. The germline V gene has CDR1 SNHLY and CDR2 FYNNEI. This CDR3 has 14 residues. This CDR3 reads CASSEEGPGTEAFF. For the CDR3, the DNA is TGTGCCAGCAGTGAAGAGGGCCCGGGCACTGAAGCTTTCTTT.

The table lists this clonotype with many counts. The CDR3 here is CASSLGLVHEQFF. The CDR3 bases are TGCGCCAGCAGCTTGGGATTAGTCCATGAGCAGTTCTTC. The chain has TRBV5-1 and TRBJ2-1; D unresolved. Germline values: CDR1 SGHRS, CDR2 YFSETQ. The CDR3 is 13 amino acids. V lost 0 bases and J 8 bases, leaving 9 bases between the germline ends.

This clonotype was observed a few times. The chain uses TRBV5-5 and TRBJ2-2; tentative D call: TRBD1 (6 bases). The germline V gene encodes CDR1 SGHKS and CDR2 YYEKEE (reference sequence). Trimming cost V 2 bases and J 4 bases, with 21 bases left between them. The CDR3 totals 18 residues. This CDR3 reads CASSLTWGTWDSTGELFF. The CDR3 nucleotides read TGTGCCAGCAGCTTAACCTGGGGGACATGGGATAGCACCGGGGAGCTGTTTTTT.

This clonotype appeared many times. The V call is TRBV29-1, the J call TRBJ2-1, with D unclear. Trimming took off 7 bases at V and 4 bases at J, with 8 bases between the two ends. The length of the CDR3 is 11 residues. Germline lookup yields CDR1 SQVTM and CDR2 ANQGSEA. The CDR3 nucleotides read TGCAGCGGAACATCTTACAATGAGCAGTTCTTC. Protein: CSGTSYNEQFF.

Remarks on this clonotype: A far larger clone lies a single base away; this is likely a read error. V and J are TRBV28 and TRBJ2-1; TRBD1 is a possible D gene (6 bases). This CDR3 is built from 17 residues. V lost 6 bases, J lost 10 bases, and 28 bases lay in between. Looked up from germline, CDR1 is MDHEN and CDR2 is SYDVKM. CDR3 coding DNA: TGTGCCAGCAGGAACGATCCCCGACAGGTTGGATATTACGAGCAGTTCTTC. It translates to CASRNDPRQVGYYEQFF.

This clonotype was counted only a few times. The J gene is TRBJ1-1, the V gene TRBV19; 9 positions match TRBD1. The germline CDR1 and CDR2 sequences are LNHDA and SQIVND (reference sequence). With V trimmed by 4 bases and J by 10 bases, 13 bases remained unmatched. This CDR3 is built from 15 residues. CDR3 nucleotide sequence: TGTGCCAGTAGTAAGACAGGGGGGCTACCTCGTGGAGCTTTCTTT. Its translation: CASSKTGGLPRGAFF.

The chain has TRBV28 and TRBJ2-5; D unresolved. Trimming stripped 8 bases from V and 5 bases from J, with 15 bases between. The CDR3 sequence is 13 residues long. Germline CDR1 is MDHEN and CDR2 is SYDVKM. CDR3 bases: TGTGCCAGCCTGGGCAGAGGAAGGGAGACCCAGTACTTC. Its translation: CASLGRGRETQYF.

The table lists this clonotype with many counts. The junction and the germline gene differ at one end; a read error may be behind it. The chain joins TRBV13 to TRBJ2-6; TRBD1 might be the D (5 bases). Germline V gene data show CDR1 as PRHDT and CDR2 as FYEKMQ (reference sequence). The CDR3 extends over 16 amino acids. The CDR3 spells CASSSFGRSGANVLIF. CDR3 in DNA: TGTGCCAGCAGCTCCTTCGGACGCTCTGGGGCCAACGTCCTGATTTTC.

Many counts were recorded for this clonotype. V and J are TRBV7-9 and TRBJ2-7; D gene uncertain. The CDR3 runs 12 residues. Trimming took 5 bases from V and 2 from J, leaving 7 bases between them. Germline V gives CDR1 SEHNR, CDR2 FQNEAQ (reference sequence). CDR3 bases: TGTGCCAGCAGCCCCCGTCCCTACGAGCAGTACTTC. Its translation: CASSPRPYEQYF.

This clonotype was counted at least ten times. The rearrangement links TRBV20-1 to TRBJ2-1; TRBD2 aligns across 10 bases. This CDR3 spans 16 amino acids. Trimming removed 3 bases from V and 9 bases from J; junction bases left unmatched: 14. Germline CDR1 reads DFQATT; CDR2 reads SNEGSKA (reference sequence). CDR3 sequence: CSASKAGGAGLSEQFF. The CDR3 bases are TGCAGTGCTAGTAAAGCGGGAGGGGCCGGTTTGAGTGAGCAGTTCTTC.

The chain recombines TRBV6-1 with TRBJ2-7, with TRBD1 matching 8 bases. V gave up 7 bases and J gave up 5 bases; unmatched junction bases: 7. The V gene's germline CDR1 is MNHNS and CDR2 SASEGT. This CDR3 region has 13 residues. The CDR3 sequence: CASTPDRAHEQYF. The CDR3 coding sequence is TGTGCCAGCACCCCGGACAGGGCCCACGAGCAGTACTTC.

This clonotype was detected ten times or more. This chain joins TRBV7-2 and TRBJ2-5, with 10 bases identical to TRBD2. CDR3 length equals 17 residues. CDR1 and CDR2 (germline): SGHTA, FQGNSA. The V gene end was trimmed by 6 bases and the J gene end by 2 bases; junction bases not matched to a gene: 12. In nucleotides, the CDR3 is TGTGCCAGCAGATTCGCGGGACTAGCGCGGGGGCAAGAGACCCAGTACTTC. Protein sequence: CASRFAGLARGQETQYF.

Worth noting for this clonotype: One junction end does not reproduce the germline sequence, and a read error may be involved. The chain joins TRBV28 to TRBJ2-7, with 9 bases that match TRBD1. The CDR3 is 15 amino acids. Per germline, CDR1 MDHEN and CDR2 SYDVKM. In DNA form, the CDR3 reads TGTGCCGGCAGTTTGGTGACAGGGGGCTCCTACGAGCAGTACTTC. Protein: CAGSLVTGGSYEQYF. The variable domain in full, with the rest retrieved from reference TRBV28 and TRBJ2-7, is DVKVTQSSRYLVKRTGEKVFLECVQDMDHENMFWYRQDPGLGLRLIYFSYDVKMKEKGDIPEGYSVSREKKERFSLILESASTNQTSMYLCAGSLVTGGSYEQYFGPGTRLTVT.

This clonotype was found many times. The V call is TRBV11-2, the J call TRBJ2-3, with D perhaps being TRBD1 or TRBD2 (5 bases each). CDR3 size: 19 residues. V lost 3 bases and J 0 bases, leaving 22 bases between the germline ends. Germline CDR1 reads SGHAT; CDR2 reads FQNNGV. In DNA, the CDR3 is TGTGCCAGCAGCTTTCTCCCGTCTGTGGGGGATACTAGCACAGATACGCAGTATTTT. Its translation is CASSFLPSVGDTSTDTQYF.

The chain uses TRBV29-1 and TRBJ2-3, with TRBD2 matching 9 bases. J gave up 8 bases and V 4 bases, and 13 bases lay outside the gene matches. The CDR3 is 15 residues long. Germline assignment: CDR1 SQVTM and CDR2 ANQGSEA. The CDR3 spells CSVVLGLAWLGTQYF. DNA of the CDR3: TGCAGCGTTGTCCTTGGACTAGCGTGGTTGGGTACGCAGTATTTT.

Ten or more counts support this clonotype. Germline and junction disagree at one end, which may indicate a read error. This CDR3 reads CASSPQGTDMQYF. CDR3 coding DNA: TGTGCCAGCTCACCACAGGGTACAGATATGCAGTATTTT. The chain carries TRBV18 and TRBJ2-3; no firm D call. The CDR3 is made up of 13 amino acids. Germline V gene lookup returns CDR1 KGHSH and CDR2 LQKENI.

This clonotype appeared many times. CDR3 nucleotide sequence: TGTGCCAGCAGCTTAAGTCATAGCGGGATCAATGAGCAGTTCTTC. It translates to CASSLSHSGINEQFF. The chain uses TRBV11-2 and TRBJ2-1; 8 bases agree with TRBD2. This CDR3 is 15 amino acids long. Trimming at V came to 2 bases and at J to 6 bases, leaving 6 bases not matched to a gene. The germline CDR1 and CDR2 sequences are SGHAT and FQNNGV.

V usage is TRBV4-1 and J usage is TRBJ2-1; D gene ambiguous. Trimming pared 2 bases from V and 7 bases from J, leaving 12 bases between. The germline gives CDR1 MGHRA, CDR2 YSYEKL. CDR3 length: 14 residues. The chain's CDR3 is CASSQRALLNEQFF. CDR3 coding DNA: TGCGCCAGCAGCCAACGAGCTCTTTTGAATGAGCAGTTCTTC.

This clonotype was detected many times. The chain is built from TRBV10-1 and TRBJ2-7; D is perhaps TRBD2 (5 bases). The CDR3 runs to 16 residues. Germline V gives CDR1 WNHNN, CDR2 SYGVQD (reference sequence). Trimming left V 2 bases short and J 5 bases short, with 19 bases between. CDR3 bases: TGCGCCAGCAGTGAGCTGTCGGGAACGCTCTGGAACGAGCAGTACTTC. Its protein is CASSELSGTLWNEQYF.

In its sample, this clonotype was seen a few times. A much bigger clone sits one base away, suggesting this may be a read error. V is TRBV12-3 or TRBV12-4 and J is TRBJ1-1; D uncertain. The CDR3 sequence is 13 residues long. In DNA form, the CDR3 reads TGTGTCAGCAGTTTCGCTCTGAACACTGAAGCTTTCTTT. As protein: CVSSFALNTEAFF.

The V call is TRBV27, the J call TRBJ2-1, with TRBD2 identical over 8 bases. Per the germline V gene, CDR1 is MNHEY and CDR2 is SMNVEV (reference sequence). The length of the CDR3 is 17 residues. V was clipped by 2 bases and J by 2 bases; unmatched bases: 8. Here the CDR3 DNA reads TGTGCCAGCAGTTTAAGGGACACGGGAGGGCCCTACAATGAGCAGTTCTTC. This gives the protein CASSLRDTGGPYNEQFF.